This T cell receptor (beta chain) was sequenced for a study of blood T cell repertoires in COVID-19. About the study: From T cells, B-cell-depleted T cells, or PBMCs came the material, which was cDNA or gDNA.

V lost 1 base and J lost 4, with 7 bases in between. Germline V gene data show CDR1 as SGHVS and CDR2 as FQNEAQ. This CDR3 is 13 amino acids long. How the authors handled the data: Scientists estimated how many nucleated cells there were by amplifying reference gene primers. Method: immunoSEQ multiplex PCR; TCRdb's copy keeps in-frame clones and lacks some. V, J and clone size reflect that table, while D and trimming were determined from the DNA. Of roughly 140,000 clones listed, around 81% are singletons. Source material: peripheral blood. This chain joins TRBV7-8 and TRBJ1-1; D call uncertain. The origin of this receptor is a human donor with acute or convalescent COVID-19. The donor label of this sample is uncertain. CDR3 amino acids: CASSLGYSTEAFF. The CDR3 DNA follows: TGTGCCAGCAGCTTAGGGTACAGCACTGAAGCTTTCTTT.